These 22 T cell receptor beta chains originate from one sample sequenced in a study of T cells in Graves' hyperthyroidism and ophthalmopathy. The CDR3 regions of TCR beta were amplified from RNA transcripts. HTBI primers drove first-round RT-PCR of the TCR CDR3. MiXCR, applied by TCRdb to the multiplex PCR reads, yields one record per CDR3 protein. Of around 690,000 distinct CDR3 sequences listed, approximately 15% were seen once; the top ten hold 15% to 19%. Sequencing was carried out using blood. The receptors shown here come from a man in his forties or fifties with Graves' hyperthyroidism.

This clonotype occurred a few times. V and J are TRBV19 and TRBJ2-5, with D tentatively TRBD1 (6 bases). The germline CDR1 and CDR2 sequences are LNHDA and SQIVND (reference sequence). There are 14 residues in the CDR3. Trimming pared 4 bases from V and 1 base from J, leaving 10 bases between. The CDR3, as DNA: TGTGCCAGTAGTAAAAGACAGGTCCAAGAGACCCAGTACTTC. It codes for CASSKRQVQETQYF.

This clonotype turned up a few times. The gene calls are TRBV6-1 and TRBJ1-2, with D perhaps matching TRBD1 (6 bases). Germline V gene sequence: CDR1 MNHNS, CDR2 SASEGT. Between the trimmed V and J ends, which lost 6 bases and 2 bases, there was a span of 16 bases. This CDR3 comprises 15 residues. CDR3 DNA sequence: TGTGCCAGCAGATATGGGGGACAAATAAACTATGGCTACACCTTC. This translates into CASRYGGQINYGYTF.

In this sample, this clonotype turned up many times. The V gene is TRBV6-2 or TRBV6-3, the J gene TRBJ1-1; D is unclear. In germline, CDR1 is MNHEY, CDR2 SVGEGT. The ends were cut back, 2 bases at V and 6 bases at J, with 7 bases in the middle. The CDR3 runs 12 residues. The CDR3 protein is CASSYQVSEAFF. CDR3 nucleotides: TGTGCCAGCAGTTACCAGGTCTCTGAAGCTTTCTTT.

This clonotype was recorded many times. The chain combines TRBV19 with TRBJ2-7; TRBD2 matches 8 bases. With 5 bases clipped from V and 3 bases from J, the junction kept 9 bases outside the gene matches. CDR3 length: 15 residues. The germline gives CDR1 LNHDA, CDR2 SQIVND (reference sequence). The CDR3 here is CASSVASGLDYEQYF. The CDR3 nucleotides are TGTGCCAGTAGTGTCGCTAGCGGGTTGGACTACGAGCAGTACTTC.

Concerning this clonotype: The missing conserved phenylalanine or tryptophan at the end of this CDR3 makes a read error likely. V is TRBV29-1 and J is TRBJ2-5; perhaps TRBD2 as D (6 bases). Trimming removed 6 bases at V and 0 bases at J, with 11 bases between. The germline V gene encodes CDR1 SQVTM and CDR2 ANQGSEA. This CDR3 is built from 13 residues. The CDR3 sequence is CSVKRDYQETQYL. CDR3 in DNA: TGCAGCGTAAAACGGGACTACCAAGAGACCCAGTACCTC.

CDR3 protein: CASSFLLAGGGNEQFF. The CDR3 DNA follows: TGTGCCAGCAGCTTCCTCCTAGCGGGAGGGGGCAATGAGCAGTTCTTC. The chain links TRBV5-5 to TRBJ2-1, with 12 bases that match TRBD2. J gave up 6 bases and V 2 bases, and 6 bases lay outside the gene matches. Germline CDR1 is SGHKS and CDR2 is YYEKEE (reference sequence). This CDR3 contains 16 residues.

In its sample, this clonotype was seen many times. The chain recombines TRBV12-3 or TRBV12-4 with TRBJ1-1; tentatively, D is TRBD1 (6 bases). The CDR3 totals 15 residues. V shed 1 base and J shed 4 bases, with 13 bases lying between them. This chain's CDR3 is CASSLGGAGITEAFF. The DNA of the CDR3 is TGTGCCAGCAGTTTAGGGGGGGCTGGGATCACTGAAGCTTTCTTT.

The chain recombines TRBV30 with TRBJ2-2; D is undetermined. V lost 4 bases and J lost 3, with 3 bases in between. In germline, CDR1 is GTSNPN, CDR2 SVGIG (reference sequence). There are 11 residues in the CDR3. This chain's CDR3 is CAWKDTGELFF. The CDR3 DNA follows: TGTGCCTGGAAAGACACCGGGGAGCTGTTTTTT.

At least ten counts were recorded for this clonotype. The rearrangement links TRBV5-5 to TRBJ1-1, with D possibly TRBD1 on 6 matching bases. V lost 3 bases, J lost 8 bases, and 14 bases lay in between. This CDR3 has 13 amino acids. Germline V gene data show CDR1 as SGHKS and CDR2 as YYEKEE (reference sequence). CDR3 residues: CASSSYRAREAFF. The CDR3 DNA is TGTGCCAGCAGCTCCTACAGGGCTCGAGAAGCTTTCTTT.

DNA for the CDR3: TGTGCCAGCAGTCCAGAGGGACTAGCGACAAATGAGCAGTTCTTC. Its protein product is CASSPEGLATNEQFF. This chain uses TRBV28 with TRBJ2-1; 10 positions match TRBD2. CDR3 length: 15 residues. Germline-derived CDR1 and CDR2 are MDHEN and SYDVKM. V lost 5 bases to trimming and J lost 7 bases; unmatched junction nucleotides: 8.

This clonotype occurred a few times. The chain carries TRBV29-1 and TRBJ2-2; the D is unclear. CDR3 length: 12 amino acids. Germline V gives CDR1 SQVTM, CDR2 ANQGSEA. Between the trimmed V and J ends, which lost 8 bases and 4 bases, there was a span of 11 bases. The CDR3 region is CSSIVGTGELFF. The CDR3 region has the DNA TGCAGCAGCATCGTGGGCACCGGGGAGCTGTTTTTT.

A note on this clonotype: In this CDR3 the conserved last residue, phenylalanine or tryptophan, is missing, so a read error is likely. The V gene is TRBV2, the J gene TRBJ2-7, with 9 bases aligning to TRBD1. This CDR3 comprises 15 residues. With 6 bases clipped from V and 5 bases from J, the junction kept 11 bases outside the gene matches. CDR1 and CDR2 from the germline V gene are SNHLY and FYNNEI. The CDR3: CASRGKGQGIHEQYL. The CDR3 coding sequence is TGTGCCAGCAGGGGGAAGGGACAGGGTATCCACGAGCAGTACCTC.

This clonotype was recorded a few times. The V gene is TRBV4-2, the J gene TRBJ2-7; 7 nucleotides line up with TRBD2. Germline CDR1 reads LGHNA; CDR2 reads YNFKEQ. The length of the CDR3 is 16 residues. The V gene end was trimmed by 4 bases and the J gene end by 0 bases; junction bases not matched to a gene: 9. The CDR3 reads CASSPLPRGSSYEQYF. The CDR3 region has the DNA TGTGCCAGCAGCCCCCTCCCGCGCGGGAGCTCCTACGAGCAGTACTTC.

This clonotype was seen only a few times. The rearrangement links TRBV9 to TRBJ2-7, with D unclear. The CDR3 has 15 residues. The germline CDR1 and CDR2 sequences are SGDLS and YYNGEE. V lost 0 bases and J lost 2, with 12 bases in between. The CDR3 DNA is TGTGCCAGCAGCGTAGATTCTAGTAGAGCCTACGAGCAGTACTTC. It codes for CASSVDSSRAYEQYF.

This sequence joins TRBV20-1 and TRBJ1-4, with D tentatively TRBD1 (5 bases). The V gene lost 0 bases and the J gene lost 8 bases, with 13 bases spanning the gap. Germline V lookup: CDR1 DFQATT, CDR2 SNEGSKA (reference sequence). This CDR3 is built from 14 residues. The CDR3 DNA is TGCAGTGCTAGAGATCCGCAGGGAGGAGAAAAACTGTTTTTT. It translates to CSARDPQGGEKLFF.

The chain uses TRBV10-2 and TRBJ1-1, with D possibly being TRBD1 (5 bases). The CDR3 covers 15 residues. V lost 7 bases and J 2 bases, leaving 17 bases between the germline ends. Looked up from germline, CDR1 is WSHSY and CDR2 is SAAADI. The chain's CDR3 is CASTRRQFTNTEAFF. The CDR3 coding sequence is TGCGCCAGCACCCGGCGACAGTTTACTAACACTGAAGCTTTCTTT.

This clonotype appeared a few times. The chain employs TRBV19 and TRBJ2-1, with TRBD2 identical over 9 bases. After removal of 6 bases from V and 7 bases from J, the junction contained 13 bases not matched to a gene. The CDR3 covers 16 residues. The V gene's germline CDR1 is LNHDA and CDR2 SQIVND (reference sequence). CDR3 DNA sequence: TGTGCCAGTAGCAGAGGAACTAGCGGGCGACTGAATGAGCAGTTCTTC. This codes for CASSRGTSGRLNEQFF.

The rearrangement uses TRBV20-1 and TRBJ2-7; D call uncertain. V gave up 6 bases and J gave up 6 bases, with 24 bases separating them. This CDR3 contains 15 residues. The germline V gene has CDR1 DFQATT and CDR2 SNEGSKA (reference sequence). CDR3 bases: TGCAGTGCCGTGCCCCCCGGACGCCAAACAAGCGAGCAGTACTTC. As protein: CSAVPPGRQTSEQYF.

This clonotype appeared once. The rearrangement links TRBV7-9 to TRBJ2-1; 8 nucleotides agree with TRBD2. This CDR3 is built from 16 residues. Germline CDR1 SEHNR, CDR2 FQNEAQ (reference sequence). Unmatched junction bases numbered 11, after V lost 3 bases and J lost 7 bases. CDR3 residues: CASSLAGSGTLNEQFF. CDR3 coding DNA: TGTGCCAGCAGCTTGGCTGGTAGCGGGACCTTAAATGAGCAGTTCTTC.

This clonotype was counted ten times or more. This sequence joins TRBV12-3 or TRBV12-4 and TRBJ2-5; 7 bases align to TRBD1. There are 14 residues in the CDR3. After removal of 6 bases from V and 7 bases from J, the junction contained 11 bases not matched to a gene. CDR3 nucleotides: TGTGCCAGCAGGCCAAAAACAGGGGATTTGACCCAGTACTTC. Amino acid sequence: CASRPKTGDLTQYF.

Notes on this clonotype: A junction end diverges from the germline sequence, so it may reflect a read error. The genes are TRBV30 and TRBJ2-5; no definite D call. The CDR3 is 15 amino acids. Germline V gene lookup returns CDR1 GTSNPN and CDR2 SVGIG (reference sequence). In nucleotides, the CDR3 is TGTGCCTGGAATAAGGCCGTCACTTACCAAGAGATCCAGTACTTC. It specifies CAWNKAVTYQEIQYF.

This chain connects TRBV4-3 to TRBJ2-5; D may match TRBD1 or TRBD2 (5 bases each). CDR3 length: 14 residues. Germline V lookup: CDR1 LGHNA, CDR2 YSLEER. V was cut by 5 bases and J by 5 bases, with 15 bases left in between. The CDR3 region has the DNA TGCGCCAGCAGCTTTGGCCGGGGCGCGGAGACCCAGTACTTC. Translated: CASSFGRGAETQYF.